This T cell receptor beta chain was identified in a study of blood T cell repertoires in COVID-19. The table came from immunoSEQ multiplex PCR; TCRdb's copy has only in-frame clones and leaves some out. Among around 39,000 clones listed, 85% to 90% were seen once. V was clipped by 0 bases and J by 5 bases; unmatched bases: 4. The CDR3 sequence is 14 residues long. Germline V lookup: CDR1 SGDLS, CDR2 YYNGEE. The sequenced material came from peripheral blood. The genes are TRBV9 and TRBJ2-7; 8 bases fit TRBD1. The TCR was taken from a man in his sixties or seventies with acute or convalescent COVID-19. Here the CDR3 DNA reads TGTGCCAGCAGCGTAGGGCAGGGGGCTCACGAGCAGTACTTC. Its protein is CASSVGQGAHEQYF.